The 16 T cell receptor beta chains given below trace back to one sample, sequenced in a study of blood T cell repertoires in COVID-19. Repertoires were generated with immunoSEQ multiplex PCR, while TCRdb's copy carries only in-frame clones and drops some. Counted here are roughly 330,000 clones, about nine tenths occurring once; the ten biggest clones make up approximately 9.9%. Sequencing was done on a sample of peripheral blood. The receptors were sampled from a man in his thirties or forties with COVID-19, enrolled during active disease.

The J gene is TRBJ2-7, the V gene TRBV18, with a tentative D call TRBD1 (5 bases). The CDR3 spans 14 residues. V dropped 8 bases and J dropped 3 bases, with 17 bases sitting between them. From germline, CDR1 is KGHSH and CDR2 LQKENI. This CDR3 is CASGVGRGSYEQYF. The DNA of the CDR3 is TGTGCCAGCGGGGTTGGAAGGGGAAGCTACGAGCAGTACTTC.

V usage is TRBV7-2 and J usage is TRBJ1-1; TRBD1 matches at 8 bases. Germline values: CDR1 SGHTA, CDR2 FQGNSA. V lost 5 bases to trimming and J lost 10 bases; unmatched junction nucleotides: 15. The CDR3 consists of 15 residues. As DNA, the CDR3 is TGTGCCAGCAGCCTTTTTGTTTGGACAGGGAATACAGCTTTCTTT. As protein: CASSLFVWTGNTAFF.

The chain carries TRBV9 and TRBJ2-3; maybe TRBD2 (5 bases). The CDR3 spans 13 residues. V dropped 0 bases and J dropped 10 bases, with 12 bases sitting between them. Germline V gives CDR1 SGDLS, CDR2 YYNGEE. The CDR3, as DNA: TGTGCCAGCAGCGTAGGAGGCGAGGGAGCGCAGTATTTT. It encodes CASSVGGEGAQYF.

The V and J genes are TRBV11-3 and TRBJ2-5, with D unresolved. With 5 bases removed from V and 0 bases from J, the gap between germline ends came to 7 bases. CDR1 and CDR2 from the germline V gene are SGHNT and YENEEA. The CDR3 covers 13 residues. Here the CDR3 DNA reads TGTGCCAGCAGCCAAACGGACCAAGAGACCCAGTACTTC. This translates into CASSQTDQETQYF.

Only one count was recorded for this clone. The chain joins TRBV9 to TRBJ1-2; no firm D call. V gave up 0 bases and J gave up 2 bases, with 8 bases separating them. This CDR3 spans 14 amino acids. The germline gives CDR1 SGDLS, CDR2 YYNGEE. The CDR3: CASSVVSQNYGYTF. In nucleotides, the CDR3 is TGTGCCAGCAGCGTAGTGTCTCAGAACTATGGCTACACCTTC.

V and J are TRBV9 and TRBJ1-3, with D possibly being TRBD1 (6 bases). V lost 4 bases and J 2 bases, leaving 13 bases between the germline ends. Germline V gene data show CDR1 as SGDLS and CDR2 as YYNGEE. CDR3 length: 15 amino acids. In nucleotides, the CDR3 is TGTGCCAGCAGCCCTGACAGGCCTACTGGAAACACCATATATTTT. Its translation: CASSPDRPTGNTIYF.

The CDR3 protein is CSVDREGWENEQFF. CDR3 nucleotides: TGCAGCGTTGACAGGGAGGGGTGGGAGAATGAGCAGTTCTTC. This rearrangement joins TRBV29-1 to TRBJ2-1, with 7 bases aligning to TRBD2. The V segment lost 3 bases and the J segment 7 bases; nucleotides outside the gene matches: 9. CDR3 length: 14 amino acids. CDR1 is SQVTM, CDR2 ANQGSEA, per germline.

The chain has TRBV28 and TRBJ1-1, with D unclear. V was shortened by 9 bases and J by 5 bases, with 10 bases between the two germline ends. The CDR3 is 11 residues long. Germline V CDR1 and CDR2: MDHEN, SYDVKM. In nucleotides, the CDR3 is TGTGCCAGAGGAGGCATTACTGAAGCTTTCTTT. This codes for CARGGITEAFF. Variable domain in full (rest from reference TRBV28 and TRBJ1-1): DVKVTQSSRYLVKRTGEKVFLECVQDMDHENMFWYRQDPGLGLRLIYFSYDVKMKEKGDIPEGYSVSREKKERFSLILESASTNQTSMYLCARGGITEAFFGQGTRLTVV.

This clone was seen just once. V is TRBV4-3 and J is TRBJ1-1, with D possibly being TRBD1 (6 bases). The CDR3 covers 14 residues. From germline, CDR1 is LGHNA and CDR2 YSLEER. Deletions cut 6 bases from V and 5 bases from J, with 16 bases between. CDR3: CASSLLSQGTEAFF. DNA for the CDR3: TGCGCCAGCAGTCTCCTATCACAGGGTACTGAAGCTTTCTTT.

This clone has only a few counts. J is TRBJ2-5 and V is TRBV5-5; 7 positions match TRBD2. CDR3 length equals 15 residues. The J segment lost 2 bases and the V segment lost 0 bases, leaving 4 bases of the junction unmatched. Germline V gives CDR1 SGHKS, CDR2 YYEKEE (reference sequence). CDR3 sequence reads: CASSLGLAEQETQYF. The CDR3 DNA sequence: TGTGCCAGCAGCTTGGGGCTAGCGGAACAAGAGACCCAGTACTTC.

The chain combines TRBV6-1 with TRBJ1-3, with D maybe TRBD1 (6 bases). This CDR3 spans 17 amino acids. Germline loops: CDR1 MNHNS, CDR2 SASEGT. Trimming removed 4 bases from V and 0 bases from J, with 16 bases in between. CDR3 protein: CASSGVRGGSSGNTIYF. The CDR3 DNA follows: TGTGCCAGCAGTGGAGTGAGGGGGGGGAGCTCTGGAAACACCATATATTTT.

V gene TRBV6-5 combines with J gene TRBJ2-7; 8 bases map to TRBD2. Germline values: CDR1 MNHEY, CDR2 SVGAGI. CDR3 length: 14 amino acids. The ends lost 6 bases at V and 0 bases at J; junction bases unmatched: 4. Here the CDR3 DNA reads TGTGCCAGCAGGTACGGGACTAGCTCCTACGAGCAGTACTTC. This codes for CASRYGTSSYEQYF.

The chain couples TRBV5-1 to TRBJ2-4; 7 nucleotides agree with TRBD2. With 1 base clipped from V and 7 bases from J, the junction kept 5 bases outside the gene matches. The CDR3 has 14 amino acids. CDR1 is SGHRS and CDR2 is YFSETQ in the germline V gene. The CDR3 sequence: CASSLSRGENIQYF. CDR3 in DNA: TGCGCCAGCAGCTTGAGTCGGGGGGAGAACATTCAGTACTTC.

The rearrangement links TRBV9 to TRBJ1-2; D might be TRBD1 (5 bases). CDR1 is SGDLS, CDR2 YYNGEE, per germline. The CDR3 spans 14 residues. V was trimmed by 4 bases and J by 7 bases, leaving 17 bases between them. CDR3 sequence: CASSLGTGPGGYTF. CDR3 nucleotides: TGTGCCAGCAGCCTAGGAACAGGCCCCGGTGGCTACACCTTC.

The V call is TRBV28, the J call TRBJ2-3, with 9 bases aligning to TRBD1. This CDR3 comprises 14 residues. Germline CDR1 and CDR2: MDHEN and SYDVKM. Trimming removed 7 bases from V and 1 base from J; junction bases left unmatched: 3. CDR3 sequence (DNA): TGTGCCAGCAAAACAGGGGGCGGCACAGATACGCAGTATTTT. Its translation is CASKTGGGTDTQYF.

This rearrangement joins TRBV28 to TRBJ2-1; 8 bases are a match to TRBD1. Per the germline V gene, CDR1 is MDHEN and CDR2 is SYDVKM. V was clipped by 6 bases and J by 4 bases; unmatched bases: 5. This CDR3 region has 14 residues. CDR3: CASRSGQEYNEQFF. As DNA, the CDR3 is TGTGCCAGCAGATCGGGACAGGAGTACAATGAGCAGTTCTTC.